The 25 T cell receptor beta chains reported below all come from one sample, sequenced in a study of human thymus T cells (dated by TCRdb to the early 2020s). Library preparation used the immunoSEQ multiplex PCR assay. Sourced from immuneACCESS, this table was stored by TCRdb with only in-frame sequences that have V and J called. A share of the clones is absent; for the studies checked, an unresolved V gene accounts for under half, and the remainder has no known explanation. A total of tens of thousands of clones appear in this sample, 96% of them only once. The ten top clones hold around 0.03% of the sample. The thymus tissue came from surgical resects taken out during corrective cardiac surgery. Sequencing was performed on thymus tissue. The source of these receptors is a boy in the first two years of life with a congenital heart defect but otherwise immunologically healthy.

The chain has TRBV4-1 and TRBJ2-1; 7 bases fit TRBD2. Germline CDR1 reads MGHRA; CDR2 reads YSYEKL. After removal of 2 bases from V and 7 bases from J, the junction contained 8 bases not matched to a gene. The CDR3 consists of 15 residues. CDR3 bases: TGCGCCAGCAGCCAACTAGCGGAAGGAGGAAATGAGCAGTTCTTC. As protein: CASSQLAEGGNEQFF.

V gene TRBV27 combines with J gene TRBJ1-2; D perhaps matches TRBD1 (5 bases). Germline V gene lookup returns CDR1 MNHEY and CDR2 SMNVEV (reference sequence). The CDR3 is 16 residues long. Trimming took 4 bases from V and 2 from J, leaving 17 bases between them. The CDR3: CASSYFRDGNNYGYTF. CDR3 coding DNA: TGTGCCAGCAGTTATTTCCGGGACGGAAACAACTATGGCTACACCTTC.

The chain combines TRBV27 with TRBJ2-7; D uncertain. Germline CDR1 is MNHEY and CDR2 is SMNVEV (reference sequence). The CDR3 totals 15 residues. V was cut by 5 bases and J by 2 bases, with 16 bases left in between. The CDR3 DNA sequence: TGTGCCAGCAGTGTCCGACAAGAGACTGCCTACGAGCAGTACTTC. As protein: CASSVRQETAYEQYF.

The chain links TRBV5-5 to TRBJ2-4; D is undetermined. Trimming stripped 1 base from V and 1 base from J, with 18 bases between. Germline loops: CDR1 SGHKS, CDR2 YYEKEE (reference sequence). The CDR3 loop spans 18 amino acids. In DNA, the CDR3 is TGTGCCAGCAGCTTGAATGCGGCGGACCCGAGGGCCAAAAACATTCAGTACTTC. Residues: CASSLNAADPRAKNIQYF.

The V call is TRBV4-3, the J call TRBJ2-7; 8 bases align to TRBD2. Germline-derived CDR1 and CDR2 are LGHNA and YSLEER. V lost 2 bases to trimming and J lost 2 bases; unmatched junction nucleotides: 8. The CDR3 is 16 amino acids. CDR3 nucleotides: TGCGCCAGCAGCCAAAACCGCGGGGGGCCGACCTACGAGCAGTACTTC. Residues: CASSQNRGGPTYEQYF.

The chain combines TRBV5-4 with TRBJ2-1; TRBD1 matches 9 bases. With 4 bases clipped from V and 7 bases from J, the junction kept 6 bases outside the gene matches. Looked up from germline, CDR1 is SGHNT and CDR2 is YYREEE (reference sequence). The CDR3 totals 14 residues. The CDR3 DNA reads TGTGCCAGCAGCCCCGGGGACAGGGTGAATGAGCAGTTCTTC. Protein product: CASSPGDRVNEQFF.

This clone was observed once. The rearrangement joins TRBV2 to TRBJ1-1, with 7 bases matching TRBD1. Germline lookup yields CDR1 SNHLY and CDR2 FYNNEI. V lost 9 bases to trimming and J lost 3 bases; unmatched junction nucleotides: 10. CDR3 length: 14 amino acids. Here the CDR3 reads CASYPGQSYTEAFF. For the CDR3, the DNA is TGTGCCAGTTACCCGGGACAGTCTTACACTGAAGCTTTCTTT.

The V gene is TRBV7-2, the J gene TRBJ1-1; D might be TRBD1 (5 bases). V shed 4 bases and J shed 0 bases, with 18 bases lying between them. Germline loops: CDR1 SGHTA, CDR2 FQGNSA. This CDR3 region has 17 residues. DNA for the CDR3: TGTGCCAGCAGCTGGCAGGGTTTAACCTCCATGAACACTGAAGCTTTCTTT. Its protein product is CASSWQGLTSMNTEAFF.

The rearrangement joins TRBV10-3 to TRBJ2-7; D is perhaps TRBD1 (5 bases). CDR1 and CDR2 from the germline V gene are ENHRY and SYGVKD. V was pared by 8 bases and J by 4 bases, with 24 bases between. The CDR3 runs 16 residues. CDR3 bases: TGTGCCATCGGGGCGGCAGGGTCGGCAATGTTGTACGAGCAGTACTTC. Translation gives CAIGAAGSAMLYEQYF.

The CDR3 loop reads CASSRQPPWAGSINEQYF. The CDR3 DNA sequence: TGCGCCAGCAGCCGACAACCCCCCTGGGCGGGGAGTATCAACGAGCAGTACTTC. This chain connects TRBV4-1 to TRBJ2-7, with D perhaps matching TRBD2 (6 bases). There are 18 residues in the CDR3. V was shortened by 4 bases and J by 5 bases, with 27 bases between the two germline ends. The germline CDR1 and CDR2 sequences are MGHRA and YSYEKL.

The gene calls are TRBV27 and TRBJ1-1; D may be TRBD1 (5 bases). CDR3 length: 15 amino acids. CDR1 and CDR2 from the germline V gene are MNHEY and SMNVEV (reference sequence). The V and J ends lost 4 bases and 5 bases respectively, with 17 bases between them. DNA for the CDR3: TGTGCCAGCAGTTCCACGCGACTGGGGGGGACTGAAGCTTTCTTT. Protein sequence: CASSSTRLGGTEAFF.

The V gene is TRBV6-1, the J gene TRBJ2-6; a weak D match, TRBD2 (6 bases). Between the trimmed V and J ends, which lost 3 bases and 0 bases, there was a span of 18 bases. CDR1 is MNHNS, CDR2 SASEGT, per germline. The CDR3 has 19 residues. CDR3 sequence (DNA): TGTGCCAGCAGTGACACCTCGAAGGGAGGAAGCTCTGGGGCCAACGTCCTGACTTTC. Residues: CASSDTSKGGSSGANVLTF.

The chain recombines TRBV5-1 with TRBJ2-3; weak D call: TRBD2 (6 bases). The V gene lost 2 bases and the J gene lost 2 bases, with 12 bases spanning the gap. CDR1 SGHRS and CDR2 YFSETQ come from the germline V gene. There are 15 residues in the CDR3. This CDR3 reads CASSLKIADTDTQYF. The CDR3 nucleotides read TGCGCCAGCAGCTTAAAGATAGCGGACACAGATACGCAGTATTTT.

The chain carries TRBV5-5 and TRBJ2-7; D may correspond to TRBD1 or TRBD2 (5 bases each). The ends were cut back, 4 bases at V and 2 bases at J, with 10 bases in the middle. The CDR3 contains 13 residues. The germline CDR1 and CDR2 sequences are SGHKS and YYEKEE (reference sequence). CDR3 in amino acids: CASSPGTAYEQYF. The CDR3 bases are TGTGCCAGCAGCCCCGGGACGGCCTACGAGCAGTACTTC.

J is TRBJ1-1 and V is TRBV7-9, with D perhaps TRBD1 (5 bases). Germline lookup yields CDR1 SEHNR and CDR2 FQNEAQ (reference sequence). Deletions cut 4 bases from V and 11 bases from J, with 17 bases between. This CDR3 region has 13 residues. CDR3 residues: CASSSTGGSRAFF. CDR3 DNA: TGTGCCAGCAGCTCAACGGGGGGATCGAGGGCTTTCTTT.

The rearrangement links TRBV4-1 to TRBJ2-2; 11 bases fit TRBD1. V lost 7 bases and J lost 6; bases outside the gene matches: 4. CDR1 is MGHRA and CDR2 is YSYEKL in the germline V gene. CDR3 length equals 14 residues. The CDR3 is CASNLGQGAGELFF. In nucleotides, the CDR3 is TGCGCCAGCAACCTGGGACAGGGGGCCGGGGAGCTGTTTTTT.

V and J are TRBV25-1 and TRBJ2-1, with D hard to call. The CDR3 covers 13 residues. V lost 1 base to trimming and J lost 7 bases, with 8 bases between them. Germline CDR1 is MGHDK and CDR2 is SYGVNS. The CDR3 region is CASSESAVNEQFF. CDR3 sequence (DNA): TGTGCCAGCAGTGAATCGGCGGTGAATGAGCAGTTCTTC.

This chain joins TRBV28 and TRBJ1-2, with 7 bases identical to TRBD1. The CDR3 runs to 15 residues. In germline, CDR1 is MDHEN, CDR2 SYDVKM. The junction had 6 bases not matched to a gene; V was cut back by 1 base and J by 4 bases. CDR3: CASSLSPRGIYGYTF. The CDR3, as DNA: TGTGCCAGCAGTTTATCCCCCAGGGGGATCTATGGCTACACCTTC.

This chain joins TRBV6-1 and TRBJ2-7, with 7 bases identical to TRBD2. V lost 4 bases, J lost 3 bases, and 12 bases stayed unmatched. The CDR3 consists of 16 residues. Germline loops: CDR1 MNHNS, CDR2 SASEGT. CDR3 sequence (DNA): TGTGCCAGCAGTGGGGGGGGGAAGTGGCCTAACTACGAGCAGTACTTC. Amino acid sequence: CASSGGGKWPNYEQYF.

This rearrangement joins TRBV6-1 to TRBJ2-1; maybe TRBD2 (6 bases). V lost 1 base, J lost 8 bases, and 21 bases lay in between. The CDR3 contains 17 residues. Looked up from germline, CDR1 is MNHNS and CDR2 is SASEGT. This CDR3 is CASSEGDSGGSRDEQFF. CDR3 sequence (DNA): TGTGCCAGCAGTGAAGGGGATAGCGGCGGGTCGCGCGATGAGCAGTTCTTC.

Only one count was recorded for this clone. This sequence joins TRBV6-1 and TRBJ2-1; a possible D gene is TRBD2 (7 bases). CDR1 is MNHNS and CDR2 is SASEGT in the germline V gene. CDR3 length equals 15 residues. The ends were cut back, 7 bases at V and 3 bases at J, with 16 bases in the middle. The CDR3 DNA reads TGTGCCAGCATAGGCGGGAGAGGGGGCTACAATGAGCAGTTCTTC. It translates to CASIGGRGGYNEQFF.

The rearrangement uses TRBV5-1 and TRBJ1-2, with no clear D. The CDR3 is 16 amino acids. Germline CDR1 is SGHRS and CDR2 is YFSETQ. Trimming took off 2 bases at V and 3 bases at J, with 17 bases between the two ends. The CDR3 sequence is CASSFIPGQGDYGYTF. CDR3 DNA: TGCGCCAGCAGCTTTATACCGGGCCAAGGAGACTATGGCTACACCTTC.

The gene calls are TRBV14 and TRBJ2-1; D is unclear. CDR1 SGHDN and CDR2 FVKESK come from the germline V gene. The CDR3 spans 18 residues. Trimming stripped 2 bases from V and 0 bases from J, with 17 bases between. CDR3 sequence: CASSQTDSLPSSYNEQFF. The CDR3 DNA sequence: TGTGCCAGCAGCCAAACCGATAGCCTCCCCAGCTCCTACAATGAGCAGTTCTTC.

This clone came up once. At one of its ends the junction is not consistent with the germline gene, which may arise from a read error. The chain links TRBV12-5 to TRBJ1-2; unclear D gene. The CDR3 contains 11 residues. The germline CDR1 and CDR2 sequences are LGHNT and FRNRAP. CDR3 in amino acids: CASGFRRREVF. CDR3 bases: TGTGCTAGTGGTTTTCGGCGGCGAGAGGTCTTC.

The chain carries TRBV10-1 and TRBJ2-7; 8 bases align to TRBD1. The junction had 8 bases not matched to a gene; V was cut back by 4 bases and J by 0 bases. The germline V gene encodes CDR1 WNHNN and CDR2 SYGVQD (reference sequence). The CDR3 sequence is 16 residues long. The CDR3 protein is CASSGKLGQDSYEQYF. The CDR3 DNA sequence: TGCGCCAGCAGTGGTAAATTGGGACAGGACTCCTACGAGCAGTACTTC.